One sample yielded the 2 T cell receptor beta chains listed below, sequenced in a study of lymphopenia after photon versus proton radiotherapy (dated by TCRdb to about 2019). Libraries came from the immunoSEQ multiplex PCR assay. TCRdb holds this immuneACCESS table with in-frame rearrangements only. Some clones are missing; in checked studies, unresolved V genes explain under half, and the rest has no known cause. The sample has 150,000 to 200,000 clones on record, 80% to 90% of them singletons. The ten most abundant clones make up about 4.7% of the sample. This material consisted of peripheral blood, taken from a patient treated with photon-based radiotherapy. Every receptor here comes from a man between 45 and 60 years old with gastric cancer.

The rearrangement links TRBV29-1 to TRBJ1-2; D not certain. V shed 0 bases and J shed 5 bases, with 16 bases lying between them. The germline gives CDR1 SQVTM, CDR2 ANQGSEA. The CDR3 extends over 15 amino acids. DNA for the CDR3: TGCAGCGTTGAAGATCCCAGCGGTCGTATGTATGGCTACACCTTC. It codes for CSVEDPSGRMYGYTF.

V gene TRBV7-9 combines with J gene TRBJ2-1; D is uncertain. Trimming cost V 2 bases and J 4 bases, with 12 bases left between them. The CDR3 runs to 15 residues. CDR1 and CDR2 (germline): SEHNR, FQNEAQ (reference sequence). CDR3 bases: TGTGCCAGCAGCTTACTGGGAATCGGGTACAATGAGCAGTTCTTC. Translating gives CASSLLGIGYNEQFF.